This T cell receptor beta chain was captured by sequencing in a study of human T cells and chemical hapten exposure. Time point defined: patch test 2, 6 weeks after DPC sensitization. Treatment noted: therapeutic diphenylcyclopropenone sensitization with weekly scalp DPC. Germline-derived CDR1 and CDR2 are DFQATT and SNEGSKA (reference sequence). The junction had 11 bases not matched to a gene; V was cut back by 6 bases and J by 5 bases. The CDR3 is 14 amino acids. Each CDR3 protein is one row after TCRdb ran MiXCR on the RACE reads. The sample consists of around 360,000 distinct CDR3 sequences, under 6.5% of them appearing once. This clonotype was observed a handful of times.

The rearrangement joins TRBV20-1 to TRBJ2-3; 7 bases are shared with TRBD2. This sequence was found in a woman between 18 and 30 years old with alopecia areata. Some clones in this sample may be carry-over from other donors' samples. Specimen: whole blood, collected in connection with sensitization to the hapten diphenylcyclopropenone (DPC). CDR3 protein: CSAPGRSGLDTQYF. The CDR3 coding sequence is TGCAGTGCCCCAGGGCGTAGCGGGCTAGATACGCAGTATTTT.